The 4 T cell receptor beta chains presented below share a single source sample, sequenced in a study of response to subunit inactivated influenza vaccine. TCRdb re-called the RT-PCR reads through MiXCR, storing one row per CDR3 protein. The profile covers around 750,000 distinct CDR3 sequences, with around 21% appearing a single time and about 10% taken by the ten largest. The sequencing here drew on PBMCs from blood, taken about 5 days after vaccination. Receptors originate from a man in his forties or fifties who received an inactivated influenza vaccine.

The chain uses TRBV10-3 and TRBJ1-2; 7 positions agree with TRBD1. The CDR3 spans 15 residues. The germline gives CDR1 ENHRY, CDR2 SYGVKD. J gave up 2 bases and V 7 bases, and 10 bases lay outside the gene matches. The CDR3 region has the DNA TGTGCCATCAATCCGAGCGGGACAGAAAACTATGGCTACACCTTC. Its translation: CAINPSGTENYGYTF.

The chain links TRBV4-3 to TRBJ1-1; D may be TRBD1 (5 bases). Germline loops: CDR1 LGHNA, CDR2 YSLEER. This CDR3 is built from 16 residues. V lost 0 bases and J 4 bases, leaving 15 bases between the germline ends. The DNA for the CDR3 is TGCGCCAGCAGCCAAGATAGGTGGGGACGTTTCACTGAAGCTTTCTTT. Translated, it gives CASSQDRWGRFTEAFF.

This clonotype was observed a few times. The V gene is TRBV5-1, the J gene TRBJ1-1; TRBD1 matches at 7 bases. The germline V gene has CDR1 SGHRS and CDR2 YFSETQ. Unmatched junction bases numbered 7, after V lost 4 bases and J lost 1 base. The CDR3 has 15 residues. The CDR3 region is CASSGTGTENTEAFF. The CDR3 DNA reads as TGCGCCAGCAGCGGAACCGGGACAGAGAACACTGAAGCTTTCTTT.

This clonotype was recorded many times. The chain links TRBV7-2 to TRBJ1-1; D gene ambiguous. Trimming took off 1 base at V and 1 base at J, with 7 bases between the two ends. Germline values: CDR1 SGHTA, CDR2 FQGNSA. The CDR3 covers 14 residues. CDR3 loop: CASSLGAANTEAFF. The CDR3 DNA reads TGTGCCAGCAGCTTAGGGGCAGCGAACACTGAAGCTTTCTTT.